These 7 T cell receptor beta chains were all obtained from the same sample, sequenced in a study of T cell responses to AZD1222 COVID-19 vaccine. Here immunoSEQ multiplex PCR was the method, and the copy in TCRdb shows in-frame clones only, minus some. The sample has about 69,000 clones, less than 90% seen once. The sample here was peripheral blood, taken 28 days after the second AZD1222 dose. These receptors came from an adult who received the AZD1222 COVID-19 vaccine.

V gene TRBV6-4 combines with J gene TRBJ2-1, with D unclear. The CDR3 is made up of 13 amino acids. Germline loops: CDR1 MRHNA, CDR2 SNTAGT. V dropped 2 bases and J dropped 5 bases, with 7 bases sitting between them. The CDR3 is CASSDGHNNEQFF. The CDR3 DNA follows: TGTGCCAGCAGTGACGGGCACAACAATGAGCAGTTCTTC.

This chain uses TRBV5-6 with TRBJ2-7; D may be TRBD2 (5 bases). V lost 3 bases and J 2 bases, leaving 6 bases between the germline ends. Germline V CDR1 and CDR2: SGHDT, YYEEEE. CDR3 length: 12 amino acids. The CDR3 DNA reads TGTGCCAGCAGCTCGGGGACCTACGAGCAGTACTTC. Translating it yields CASSSGTYEQYF.

The chain is built from TRBV3-1 (or the pseudogene TRBV3-2) and TRBJ2-7, with D possibly matching TRBD1 (6 bases). V was shortened by 1 base and J by 1 base, with 14 bases between the two germline ends. Germline values: CDR1 LGHDT, CDR2 YNNKEL (reference sequence). The CDR3 totals 16 residues. The DNA for the CDR3 is TGTGCCAGCAGCCAAGTTCAGACAGGTATTTCCTACGAGCAGTACTTC. Residues: CASSQVQTGISYEQYF.

J is TRBJ2-2 and V is TRBV7-2; D ambiguous. The CDR3 runs to 11 residues. Per the germline V gene, CDR1 is SGHTA and CDR2 is FQGNSA. Trimming stripped 8 bases from V and 9 bases from J, with 10 bases between. DNA of the CDR3: TGTGCCAGCTCCCCAGCCCGGGAGCTGTTTTTT. This encodes CASSPARELFF.

The chain joins TRBV7-6 to TRBJ2-1; D is unresolved. Germline V CDR1 and CDR2: SGHVS, FNYEAQ. With 5 bases removed from V and 5 bases from J, the gap between germline ends came to 4 bases. The length of the CDR3 is 11 residues. The CDR3 DNA reads as TGTGCCAGCAGCCTCAACAATGAGCAGTTCTTC. This sequence encodes CASSLNNEQFF.

The CDR3 loop reads CASSLTGTHTEAFF. The CDR3 DNA is TGCGCCAGCAGCTTGACAGGTACCCACACTGAAGCTTTCTTT. The gene calls are TRBV5-1 and TRBJ1-1; D possibly corresponds to TRBD1 (5 bases). This CDR3 has 14 amino acids. Germline CDR1 is SGHRS and CDR2 is YFSETQ. V was clipped by 1 base and J by 3 bases, with 10 bases between them.

The chain combines TRBV28 with TRBJ1-5; unclear D gene. The germline gives CDR1 MDHEN, CDR2 SYDVKM. The CDR3 runs 14 residues. The V end lost 7 bases, the J end lost 0 bases, and 10 bases lay between the germline ends. CDR3 loop: CASTGAYSNQPQHF. The CDR3, as DNA: TGTGCCAGCACCGGCGCTTATAGCAATCAGCCCCAGCATTTT. Full variable domain (outside the CDR3, taken from reference TRBV28 and TRBJ1-5): DVKVTQSSRYLVKRTGEKVFLECVQDMDHENMFWYRQDPGLGLRLIYFSYDVKMKEKGDIPEGYSVSREKKERFSLILESASTNQTSMYLCASTGAYSNQPQHFGDGTRLSIL.